Sequencing of this T cell receptor beta chain was carried out in a study of blood T cell repertoires in COVID-19 (dated by TCRdb to about 2020). About the study as a whole: Samples from collaborators originated in the United States, Italy and Spain and spanned both the acute and convalescent phases of COVID-19. The samples were drawn from the first 160 participants of the ongoing ImmuneRACE study and from 950 to 1,500 subjects provided by 6 global collaborators. The prospective study material was composed of cDNA or gDNA derived from T cells, B-cell-depleted T cells, or PBMCs. HLA class I and class II types, where available, came from metadata supplied by the sample provider rather than from assay-based typing. The dataset comprised deeply sampled blood TCRbeta repertoires from subjects exposed to, actively infected with, or recovered from COVID-19. Sample metadata almost always included a de-identified subject ID, COVID-19 status, age in years and sex. The repertoires were released in a freely available public database meant as a resource for research on the immune response to SARS-CoV-2.

There are 18 amino acids in the CDR3, from cysteine to phenylalanine inclusive. The DNA shown is the 54-base CDR3, in frame from base 1. According to the germline V gene, CDR1 reads SGHAT and CDR2 reads FQNNGV. Germline trimming amounts to 4 bases on V and 1 base on J, with 14 as the count of junction bases outside the gene matches. Collaborating institutions collected whole blood in K2EDTA tubes following their own protocols. For TCRbeta analysis, collaborators shipped samples as frozen whole blood, isolated PBMCs, or DNA extracted from either of those sample types. The immunoSEQ Assay, a bias-controlled multiplex PCR, was used to amplify TCRbeta CDR3 regions from genomic DNA. Per the original workflow: Within the assay, amplification of reference gene primers was used to estimate how many nucleated cells each sample contained. To quantify the absolute abundance of each unique TCRbeta CDR3 rearrangement, sequence reads were collapsed and filtered. Productive Simpson clonality was computed per sample as the square root of Simpson's diversity index over productive rearrangements. TCRdb took over this immuneACCESS table, retaining in-frame rearrangements with V and J assigned. Such tables are incomplete; in checked studies, under half of the missing clones stem from an unresolved V gene, and the remainder is unexplained. The V and J calls and clone size come from that table; D and trimming were worked out from the DNA. The sample has some 13,000 clones on record, roughly 90% of them singletons. The ten largest clones represent roughly 47% of the sample.

Findings and caveats that apply to the study as a whole: The quantity of clinical and demographic metadata differed by source and by participant and was supplied without curation.

Comments on this clone: Its antigen is currently not known. No base qualities exist here, and no much larger clone lies one base off it.

The sequenced sample consisted of peripheral blood. The sequence joins TRBV11-2 to TRBJ2-7, and TRBD2 matches 9 of the central bases. The origin of this receptor is a man older than 75 with acute or convalescent COVID-19. The CDR3 protein: CASSSFVIAGERSYEQYF. The nucleotides read TGTGCCAGCAGCTCCTTCGTGATAGCGGGAGAGAGGTCCTACGAGCAGTACTTC.